A selection of T cell receptor beta chains follows, all from one sample in a study of T cells in Graves' hyperthyroidism and ophthalmopathy. MiXCR, applied by TCRdb to the multiplex PCR reads, yields one record per CDR3 protein. The repertoire holds 500,000 to 800,000 distinct CDR3 sequences, just under 45% seen once, with roughly 6.5% in the top ten. The material sequenced was peripheral blood or thyroid tissue (not recorded which). The source is an adult man with Graves' disease, either hyperthyroidism or ophthalmopathy (not recorded which). The CDR3 runs from the conserved cysteine through the conserved F or W. Each record gives: V gene, clone size, D gene, J gene, CDR3 length, CDR3 protein, CDR3 DNA. A D gene is named only where the DNA matches it firmly. For some rows the clone size is stated as once, few or many, or as a class when expanded; others skip it.

V gene: TRBV7-8
clone size: many
D gene: .
J gene: TRBJ1-6
CDR3 length: 18
CDR3 protein: CASSLVSAGSSYNSPLHF
CDR3 DNA: TGTGCCAGCAGCTTAGTCTCAGCAGGCAGCTCCTATAATTCACCCCTCCACTTT

V gene: TRBV7-8
clone size: few
D gene: TRBD2
J gene: TRBJ2-7
CDR3 length: 15
CDR3 protein: CASSLTAGGPYEQYF
CDR3 DNA: TGTGCCAGCAGCTTGACAGCGGGGGGTCCCTACGAGCAGTACTTC

V gene: TRBV29-1
clone size: .
D gene: TRBD1
J gene: TRBJ1-2
CDR3 length: 14
CDR3 protein: CSLDDRDPNYGYTF
CDR3 DNA: TGCAGCTTGGACGACAGGGACCCTAACTATGGCTACACCTTC

V gene: TRBV7-9
clone size: .
D gene: TRBD1
J gene: TRBJ2-7
CDR3 length: 13
CDR3 protein: CASSQQGAGEQYF
CDR3 DNA: TGTGCCAGCAGCCAACAGGGGGCGGGTGAGCAGTACTTC

V gene: TRBV19
clone size: .
D gene: .
J gene: TRBJ1-5
CDR3 length: 16
CDR3 protein: CASSMLGQPSNQPQHF
CDR3 DNA: TGTGCCAGTAGTATGCTCGGACAGCCCAGCAATCAGCCCCAGCATTTT

V gene: TRBV10-3
clone size: .
D gene: TRBD1
J gene: TRBJ1-1
CDR3 length: 15
CDR3 protein: CAISFGTGPGTEAFF
CDR3 DNA: TGTGCCATCAGTTTTGGGACAGGGCCGGGCACTGAAGCTTTCTTT

V gene: TRBV7-8
clone size: .
D gene: .
J gene: TRBJ1-6
CDR3 length: 17
CDR3 protein: CASSLYRGAGRNSPLHF
CDR3 DNA: TGTGCCAGCAGTTTATATCGGGGGGCGGGAAGGAATTCACCCCTCCACTTT

V gene: TRBV29-1
clone size: few
D gene: TRBD1
J gene: TRBJ2-7
CDR3 length: 15
CDR3 protein: CSAQGGQGHSYEQYF
CDR3 DNA: TGCAGCGCCCAGGGGGGACAGGGTCACTCCTACGAGCAGTACTTC

V gene: TRBV30
clone size: few
D gene: .
J gene: TRBJ1-6
CDR3 length: 14
CDR3 protein: CAWAEGLINSPLHF
CDR3 DNA: TGTGCCTGGGCAGAGGGACTGATTAATTCACCCCTCCACTTT

V gene: TRBV9
clone size: .
D gene: .
J gene: TRBJ1-5
CDR3 length: 12
CDR3 protein: CASSTYRGPRHF
CDR3 DNA: TGTGCCAGCAGCACCTACAGAGGCCCCCGGCATTTT

V gene: TRBV9
clone size: .
D gene: .
J gene: TRBJ1-1
CDR3 length: 14
CDR3 protein: CASSVSREDTEAFF
CDR3 DNA: TGTGCCAGCAGCGTCTCCAGGGAGGACACTGAAGCTTTCTTT

V gene: TRBV7-8
clone size: many
D gene: .
J gene: TRBJ2-5
CDR3 length: 14
CDR3 protein: CASSLGETQETQYF
CDR3 DNA: TGTGCCAGCAGCTTGGGCGAGACTCAAGAGACCCAGTACTTC

V gene: TRBV2
clone size: .
D gene: TRBD2
J gene: TRBJ2-5
CDR3 length: 17
CDR3 protein: CASTGTSGGIKQETQYF
CDR3 DNA: TGTGCCAGCACCGGGACTAGCGGGGGGATAAAACAAGAGACCCAGTACTTC

V gene: TRBV7-2
clone size: once
D gene: TRBD1
J gene: TRBJ1-4
CDR3 length: 15
CDR3 protein: CASSWGQDGNEKLFF
CDR3 DNA: TGTGCCAGCAGCTGGGGACAGGATGGCAATGAAAAACTGTTTTTT

V gene: TRBV7-9
clone size: .
D gene: .
J gene: TRBJ2-2
CDR3 length: 15
CDR3 protein: CASSSDLAPTGELFF
CDR3 DNA: TGTGCCAGCAGCTCCGACCTAGCGCCGACCGGGGAGCTGTTTTTT

V gene: TRBV10-3
clone size: many
D gene: .
J gene: TRBJ1-2
CDR3 length: 15
CDR3 protein: CAISESDIGGYGYTF
CDR3 DNA: TGTGCCATCAGTGAGTCGGACATAGGGGGCTATGGCTACACCTTC

V gene: TRBV11-2
clone size: .
D gene: TRBD1
J gene: TRBJ1-2
CDR3 length: 12
CDR3 protein: CASSSRDRGQTF
CDR3 DNA: TGTGCCAGCAGCTCCCGGGACAGGGGGCAAACCTTC

V gene: TRBV6-6
clone size: .
D gene: .
J gene: TRBJ2-5
CDR3 length: 14
CDR3 protein: CASSYEGIQETQYF
CDR3 DNA: TGTGCCAGCAGTTACGAGGGGATCCAAGAGACCCAGTACTTC

V gene: TRBV10-2
clone size: many
D gene: TRBD1
J gene: TRBJ1-1
CDR3 length: 14
CDR3 protein: CASSGTGPNTEAFF
CDR3 DNA: TGCGCCAGCAGTGGGACAGGGCCGAACACTGAAGCTTTCTTT

V gene: TRBV9
clone size: .
D gene: .
J gene: TRBJ1-6
CDR3 length: 14
CDR3 protein: CASSDREKDSPLHF
CDR3 DNA: TGTGCCAGCAGCGACAGGGAGAAAGATTCACCCCTCCACTTT

V gene: TRBV9
clone size: .
D gene: .
J gene: TRBJ1-6
CDR3 length: 13
CDR3 protein: CASSLEHNSPLHF
CDR3 DNA: TGTGCCAGCTCACTGGAACATAATTCACCCCTCCACTTT

V gene: TRBV29-1
clone size: .
D gene: TRBD1
J gene: TRBJ1-4
CDR3 length: 13
CDR3 protein: CSVPGQSDEKLFF
CDR3 DNA: TGCAGCGTACCGGGACAGTCGGACGAAAAACTGTTTTTT

V gene: TRBV19
clone size: once
D gene: TRBD2
J gene: TRBJ2-2
CDR3 length: 16
CDR3 protein: CASSIRTSGGTGELFF
CDR3 DNA: TGTGCCAGTAGTATCCGGACTAGCGGGGGCACCGGGGAGCTGTTTTTT

V gene: TRBV28
clone size: few
D gene: .
J gene: TRBJ1-2
CDR3 length: 14
CDR3 protein: CASSLGGQPYGYTF
CDR3 DNA: TGTGCCAGCAGTTTAGGAGGCCAGCCTTATGGCTACACCTTC

V gene: TRBV5-1
clone size: .
D gene: .
J gene: TRBJ1-1
CDR3 length: 16
CDR3 protein: CASSLPTGSGNTEAFF
CDR3 DNA: TGCGCCAGCAGCTTGCCGACAGGTTCAGGGAACACTGAAGCTTTCTTT